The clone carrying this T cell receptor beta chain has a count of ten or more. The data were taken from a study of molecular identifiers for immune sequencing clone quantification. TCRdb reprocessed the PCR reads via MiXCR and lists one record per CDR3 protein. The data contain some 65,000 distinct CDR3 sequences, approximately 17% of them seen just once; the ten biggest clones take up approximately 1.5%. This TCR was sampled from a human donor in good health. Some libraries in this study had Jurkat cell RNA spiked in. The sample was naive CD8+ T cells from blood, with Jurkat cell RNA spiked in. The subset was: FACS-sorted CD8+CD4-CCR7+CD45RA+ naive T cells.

The CDR3 DNA is TGTGCCACCAGGGACGCCAAAAACATTCAGTACTTC. Translating it yields CATRDAKNIQYF. This chain links TRBV15 with TRBJ2-4; no definite D call. The CDR3 spans 12 residues. Germline values: CDR1 LNHNV, CDR2 YYDKDF (reference sequence). V lost 6 bases, J lost 1 base, and 4 bases lay in between. Together with reference TRBV15 and TRBJ2-4, the CDR3 gives the full variable domain: DAMVIQNPRYQVTQFGKPVTLSCSQTLNHNVMYWYQQKSSQAPKLLFHYYDKDFNNEADTPDNFQSRRPNTSFCFLDIRSPGLGDTAMYLCATRDAKNIQYFGAGTRLSVL.